This T cell receptor (beta chain) was recovered during a study of molecular identifiers for immune sequencing clone quantification. This CDR3 has 17 residues. Germline lookup yields CDR1 MNHEY and CDR2 SMNVEV (reference sequence). V lost 5 bases, J lost 2 bases, and 12 bases stayed unmatched. The sample holds a few counts of this clonotype. TCRdb reanalysed the PCR reads using MiXCR and keeps one entry per CDR3 protein. The sample yields about 640,000 distinct CDR3 sequences, 15% to 20% seen once. The TCR comes from a human donor in good health. Some libraries in this study had Jurkat cell RNA spiked in. Sequenced: naive CD8+ T cells from blood, with Jurkat cell RNA spiked in. The subset is: FACS-sorted CD8+CD4-CCR7+CD45RA+ naive T cells. J is TRBJ1-5 and V is TRBV27; 7 nucleotides match TRBD1. CDR3 region: CASSPTGNFLGNQPQHF. Written as DNA, the CDR3 is TGTGCCAGCAGTCCGACAGGGAACTTTTTAGGCAATCAGCCCCAGCATTTT.